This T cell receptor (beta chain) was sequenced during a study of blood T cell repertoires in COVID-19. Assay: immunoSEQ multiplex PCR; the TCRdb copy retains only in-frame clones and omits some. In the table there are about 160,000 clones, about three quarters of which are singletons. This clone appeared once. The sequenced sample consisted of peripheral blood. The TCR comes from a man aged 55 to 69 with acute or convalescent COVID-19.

CDR3 amino acids: CASSADRTAYDTQYF. The CDR3 coding sequence is TGTGCCAGCAGTGCCGATAGGACAGCTTACGATACGCAGTATTTT. The chain carries TRBV25-1 and TRBJ2-3; weak D call: TRBD1 (6 bases). The CDR3 extends over 15 amino acids. CDR1 is MGHDK, CDR2 SYGVNS, per germline. V was pared by 4 bases and J by 6 bases, with 17 bases between.